These 25 T cell receptor beta chains were all obtained from the same sample, sequenced in a study of blood T cell repertoires in COVID-19. This table comes from immunoSEQ multiplex PCR, and its TCRdb copy is limited to in-frame clones, with some not included. The sample has about 200,000 clones; around 90% are singletons. Sequenced input: PBMCs or T cells enriched from blood (not recorded which). These receptors all come from a woman in her late teens or twenties who had recovered from COVID-19.

The J gene is TRBJ2-1, the V gene TRBV3-1 (or the pseudogene TRBV3-2), with TRBD2 matching 13 bases. The V gene end was trimmed by 4 bases and the J gene end by 5 bases; junction bases not matched to a gene: 5. The CDR3 loop spans 16 amino acids. Germline CDR1 reads LGHDT; CDR2 reads YNNKEL (reference sequence). CDR3 DNA: TGTGCCAGCAGCCGCCGACTAGCGGGGGGCGACAATGAGCAGTTCTTC. It codes for CASSRRLAGGDNEQFF.

The J gene is TRBJ2-5, the V gene TRBV5-4; a possible D gene is TRBD2 (7 bases). Germline CDR1 and CDR2: SGHNT and YYREEE (reference sequence). Trimming stripped 4 bases from V and 1 base from J, with 11 bases between. The CDR3 totals 14 residues. DNA for the CDR3: TGTGCCAGCAGCATTCGGGGGGCCCAAGAGACCCAGTACTTC. Its translation: CASSIRGAQETQYF.

The chain combines TRBV5-1 with TRBJ2-2, with 13 bases aligning to TRBD2. V trimming: 3 bases; J trimming: 2 bases; junction bases outside the gene matches: 4. Germline-derived CDR1 and CDR2 are SGHRS and YFSETQ. The CDR3 is made up of 17 amino acids. Here the CDR3 reads CASSSGLAGPNTGELFF. DNA of the CDR3: TGCGCCAGCAGCTCGGGACTAGCGGGGCCAAACACCGGGGAGCTGTTTTTT.

The genes are TRBV14 and TRBJ1-6, with 7 positions matching TRBD1. The trim removed 0 bases at V and 4 bases at J, leaving 18 bases unmatched. Germline values: CDR1 SGHDN, CDR2 FVKESK. The CDR3 has 21 residues. This CDR3 reads CASSQDRLRQGFLPYNSPLHF. CDR3 in DNA: TGTGCCAGCAGCCAAGATCGCCTGAGACAGGGTTTCCTCCCTTATAATTCACCCCTCCACTTT.

The chain joins TRBV7-6 to TRBJ2-7; 7 positions match TRBD1. The J segment lost 3 bases and the V segment lost 0 bases, leaving 2 bases of the junction unmatched. This CDR3 has 14 amino acids. Germline assignment: CDR1 SGHVS and CDR2 FNYEAQ. CDR3 amino acids: CASSLAGDSYEQYF. CDR3 DNA: TGTGCCAGCAGCTTAGCGGGGGACAGCTACGAGCAGTACTTC.

The rearrangement joins TRBV27 to TRBJ1-1; maybe TRBD1 (6 bases). CDR1 is MNHEY, CDR2 SMNVEV, per germline (reference sequence). This CDR3 region has 13 residues. Trimming removed 5 bases from V and 2 bases from J, with 9 bases in between. CDR3 loop: CASSVQGNTEAFF. The CDR3 DNA reads TGTGCCAGCAGTGTACAGGGTAACACTGAAGCTTTCTTT.

This clone showed up just a few times. The chain combines TRBV6-4 with TRBJ2-2, with 7 bases identical to TRBD2. The germline V gene has CDR1 MRHNA and CDR2 SNTAGT. V was pared by 0 bases and J by 4 bases, with 2 bases of the junction left unmatched. CDR3 length: 15 amino acids. This CDR3 is CASSDSREGTGELFF. The CDR3 DNA is TGTGCCAGCAGTGACTCCAGGGAGGGCACCGGGGAGCTGTTTTTT.

The chain combines TRBV7-9 with TRBJ1-4; no reliable D call. The CDR3 extends over 14 amino acids. CDR1 and CDR2 (germline): SEHNR, FQNEAQ (reference sequence). Deletions cut 5 bases from V and 0 bases from J, with 7 bases between. The CDR3 region has the DNA TGTGCCAGCAGCCGAGTTGCAACTAATGAAAAACTGTTTTTT. This gives the protein CASSRVATNEKLFF.

The V call is TRBV30, the J call TRBJ1-6; perhaps TRBD1 as D (5 bases). Germline values: CDR1 GTSNPN, CDR2 SVGIG (reference sequence). The CDR3 extends over 14 amino acids. With 1 base removed from V and 7 bases from J, the gap between germline ends came to 11 bases. Written as DNA, the CDR3 is TGTGCCTGGAGTGAGGGGTTGACAAATTCACCCCTCCACTTT. Protein sequence: CAWSEGLTNSPLHF.

The V gene is TRBV10-3, the J gene TRBJ2-3, with a possible D match to TRBD2 (5 bases). The CDR3 spans 15 residues. Germline assignment: CDR1 ENHRY and CDR2 SYGVKD. Trimming took off 3 bases at V and 0 bases at J, with 10 bases between the two ends. CDR3 in amino acids: CAISDAGSSTDTQYF. In nucleotides, the CDR3 is TGTGCCATCAGTGATGCGGGTTCTAGCACAGATACGCAGTATTTT.

The V and J genes are TRBV4-2 and TRBJ1-4; no firm D call. CDR1 and CDR2 from the germline V gene are LGHNA and YNFKEQ. The CDR3 runs 16 residues. V shed 0 bases and J shed 8 bases, with 16 bases lying between them. CDR3 coding DNA: TGTGCCAGCAGCCAAGATAAGCGGGAGATAGGGGAAAAACTGTTTTTT. This codes for CASSQDKREIGEKLFF.

The chain carries TRBV7-2 and TRBJ2-7; TRBD1 matches at 9 bases. The trim removed 4 bases at V and 3 bases at J, leaving 10 bases unmatched. The germline V gene encodes CDR1 SGHTA and CDR2 FQGNSA. This CDR3 has 16 residues. This chain's CDR3 is CASSSASGTGFYEQYF. CDR3 DNA sequence: TGTGCCAGCAGCTCAGCCTCCGGGACAGGGTTCTACGAGCAGTACTTC.

The V and J genes are TRBV6-5 and TRBJ2-5; 10 positions agree with TRBD1. V shed 5 bases and J 6 bases; nucleotides not matched to a gene: 9. The CDR3 extends over 15 amino acids. Germline values: CDR1 MNHEY, CDR2 SVGAGI. In DNA form, the CDR3 reads TGTGCCAGCAGTCCAGGACAGGGGGGAATGAAGACCCAGTACTTC. This translates into CASSPGQGGMKTQYF.

The V call is TRBV12-5, the J call TRBJ1-5; a weak D match, TRBD1 (5 bases). In germline, CDR1 is LGHNT, CDR2 FRNRAP. V shed 1 base and J shed 14 bases, with 15 bases lying between them. The CDR3 loop spans 13 amino acids. The CDR3 here is CASGLEMAGGKHF. CDR3 bases: TGTGCTAGTGGTTTGGAAATGGCGGGGGGAAAGCATTTT.

The rearrangement joins TRBV3-1 (or the pseudogene TRBV3-2) to TRBJ2-7; tentatively, D is TRBD2 (6 bases). CDR3 length: 14 residues. Trimming cost V 4 bases and J 3 bases, with 13 bases left between them. CDR1 LGHDT and CDR2 YNNKEL come from the germline V gene (reference sequence). CDR3 nucleotide sequence: TGTGCCAGCAGCCGGCCGGGACTTCTCTACGAGCAGTACTTC. Its protein is CASSRPGLLYEQYF.

This chain uses TRBV29-1 with TRBJ1-1, with D maybe TRBD1 (6 bases). Germline CDR1 reads SQVTM; CDR2 reads ANQGSEA. CDR3 length: 13 residues. V lost 4 bases and J lost 0, with 9 bases in between. CDR3 sequence reads: CSVVQGLNTEAFF. The CDR3 DNA sequence: TGCAGCGTTGTACAGGGTTTGAACACTGAAGCTTTCTTT.

The genes are TRBV19 and TRBJ2-7; no firm D call. Trimming cost V 5 bases and J 0 bases, with 11 bases left between them. CDR1 is LNHDA, CDR2 SQIVND, per germline (reference sequence). The CDR3 totals 14 residues. CDR3: CASSPRISSYEQYF. DNA for the CDR3: TGTGCCAGTAGTCCGCGGATTAGCTCCTACGAGCAGTACTTC.

This sequence joins TRBV2 and TRBJ1-5, with D perhaps TRBD1 (6 bases). The CDR3 covers 13 residues. V lost 6 bases and J 7 bases, leaving 13 bases between the germline ends. CDR1 and CDR2 from the germline V gene are SNHLY and FYNNEI. The CDR3 DNA follows: TGTGCCAGCAGAGACCAGGGGACCCAGCCCCAGCATTTT. Translated: CASRDQGTQPQHF.

The rearrangement joins TRBV5-1 to TRBJ1-6; 9 bases map to TRBD1. The V gene's germline CDR1 is SGHRS and CDR2 YFSETQ. The CDR3 totals 15 residues. J was trimmed by 10 bases and V by 4 bases; bases with no gene match: 9. The CDR3 sequence is CASSRGQGAESPLHF. The CDR3 DNA reads as TGCGCCAGCAGCCGGGGACAGGGAGCAGAATCACCCCTCCACTTT.

The chain is built from TRBV5-4 and TRBJ2-7, with 9 bases aligning to TRBD2. V trimming: 4 bases; J trimming: 5 bases; junction bases outside the gene matches: 13. The CDR3 is 16 residues long. Per the germline V gene, CDR1 is SGHNT and CDR2 is YYREEE (reference sequence). The CDR3 DNA reads TGTGCCAGCAGCGGAGGGGGTAGCGGGGGTATCCACGAGCAGTACTTC. It is translated as CASSGGGSGGIHEQYF.

The V call is TRBV27, the J call TRBJ1-5, with TRBD1 identical over 8 bases. This CDR3 is built from 16 residues. V lost 0 bases to trimming and J lost 7 bases; unmatched junction nucleotides: 8. CDR1 is MNHEY and CDR2 is SMNVEV in the germline V gene (reference sequence). The CDR3 loop is CASSLSWTGSGQPQHF. CDR3 DNA: TGTGCCAGCAGTTTATCGTGGACAGGGTCAGGGCAGCCCCAGCATTTT.

The rearrangement joins TRBV6-5 to TRBJ1-6; 8 bases line up with TRBD1. CDR1 MNHEY and CDR2 SVGAGI come from the germline V gene. This CDR3 region has 15 residues. The trim removed 7 bases at V and 7 bases at J, leaving 9 bases unmatched. CDR3 amino acids: CASTMLDRENSPLHF. The CDR3 DNA is TGTGCCAGCACCATGCTGGACAGGGAGAATTCACCCCTCCACTTT.

This chain links TRBV5-5 with TRBJ1-2, with a weak D call TRBD1 (6 bases). Germline V gene lookup returns CDR1 SGHKS and CDR2 YYEKEE (reference sequence). This CDR3 has 15 amino acids. Trimming took 0 bases from V and 5 from J, leaving 14 bases between them. CDR3 sequence (DNA): TGTGCCAGCAGCTTGGAGGCCAGGGGTTCATATGGCTACACCTTC. Translating gives CASSLEARGSYGYTF.

The V and J genes are TRBV7-9 and TRBJ1-3, with D possibly TRBD1 on 5 matching bases. This CDR3 comprises 16 residues. Germline V gene data show CDR1 as SEHNR and CDR2 as FQNEAQ (reference sequence). V lost 5 bases, J lost 4 bases, and 18 bases lay in between. The CDR3 region has the DNA TGTGCCAGCAGCCTCTCGACAGCTCCCGCGGGAAACACCATATATTTT. It codes for CASSLSTAPAGNTIYF.

The genes are TRBV5-8 and TRBJ2-5, with 13 bases aligning to TRBD2. This CDR3 has 17 residues. V dropped 0 bases and J dropped 4; count of bases not matched to a gene: 6. The germline CDR1 and CDR2 sequences are SGHTS and YDEGEE. This chain's CDR3 is CASSLASTSGGAETQYF. The CDR3 coding sequence is TGTGCCAGCAGCTTGGCCAGCACTAGCGGGGGGGCAGAGACCCAGTACTTC.